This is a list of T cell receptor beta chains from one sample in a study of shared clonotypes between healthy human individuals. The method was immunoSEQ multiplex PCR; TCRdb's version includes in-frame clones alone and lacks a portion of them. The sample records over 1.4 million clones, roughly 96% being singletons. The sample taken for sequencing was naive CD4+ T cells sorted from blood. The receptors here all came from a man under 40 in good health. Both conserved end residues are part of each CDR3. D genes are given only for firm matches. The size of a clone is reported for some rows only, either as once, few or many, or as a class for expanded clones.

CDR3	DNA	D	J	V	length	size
CASSQDQVESNQPQHF	TGCGCCAGCAGCCAAGATCAGGTGGAAAGCAATCAGCCCCAGCATTTT	NA	TRBJ1-5	TRBV4-1	16	NA
CASSQDAGTANTGELFF	TGCGCCAGCAGCCAAGATGCCGGGACGGCGAACACCGGGGAGCTGTTTTTT	NA	TRBJ2-2	TRBV4-3	17	NA
CASSFSDRVAEAFF	TGTGCCAGCAGTTTCTCCGACAGGGTCGCTGAAGCTTTCTTT	TRBD1	TRBJ1-1	TRBV28	14	once
CASRTTPGANVLTF	TGTGCCAGCAGAACAACGCCTGGGGCCAACGTCCTGACTTTC	NA	TRBJ2-6	TRBV28	14	NA
CASSLGVWRETQYF	TGTGCCAGCAGCTTAGGGGTCTGGCGAGAGACCCAGTACTTC	NA	TRBJ2-5	TRBV7-8	14	NA
CATSRDLMEKLFF	TGTGCCACCAGCAGAGATCTTATGGAAAAACTGTTTTTT	NA	TRBJ1-4	TRBV15	13	NA
CASSYGQGAQETQYF	TGTGCCAGCAGTTACGGACAGGGTGCTCAAGAGACCCAGTACTTC	TRBD1	TRBJ2-5	TRBV6-6	15	NA
CASSYRQGPSYEQYF	TGTGCCAGCAGCTATAGACAGGGTCCCAGCTACGAGCAGTACTTC	TRBD1	TRBJ2-7	TRBV6-5	15	NA
CASSPLTAGGEETQYF	TGCGCCAGCAGCCCACTGACAGCGGGTGGAGAAGAGACCCAGTACTTC	NA	TRBJ2-5	TRBV5-1	16	NA
CASSLARGWNTEAFF	TGTGCCAGCAGTCTTGCGAGGGGTTGGAACACTGAAGCTTTCTTT	NA	TRBJ1-1	TRBV2	15	NA
CASSLDGRARGEQFF	TGTGCCAGCAGCTTAGACGGGAGGGCAAGAGGCGAGCAGTTCTTC	TRBD2	TRBJ2-1	TRBV7-2	15	NA
CASSQAGVRETQYF	TGTGCCAGCAGCCAAGCTGGAGTTAGGGAGACCCAGTACTTC	NA	TRBJ2-5	TRBV2	14	NA
CASSRRRGPQHF	TGTGCCAGCAGTCGTCGCCGTGGCCCCCAGCATTTT	NA	TRBJ1-5	TRBV28	12	NA
CASSLQNLANTYNEQFF	TGTGCCAGCAGCTTGCAGAATCTAGCGAACACCTACAATGAGCAGTTCTTC	NA	TRBJ2-1	TRBV7-8	17	NA
CASSGSGLRLGTDTQYF	TGTGCCAGCAGCGGATCGGGACTCCGCCTGGGGACAGATACGCAGTATTTT	NA	TRBJ2-3	TRBV9	17	NA
CASSPLSYGANVLTF	TGTGCCAGCAGTCCCCTCTCTTACGGGGCCAACGTCCTGACTTTC	NA	TRBJ2-6	TRBV28	15	NA
CASSQSGRFSITDTQYF	TGTGCCAGCAGCCAAAGCGGGAGGTTTTCCATCACAGATACGCAGTATTTT	TRBD2	TRBJ2-3	TRBV7-2	17	NA
CAISNPRDSLYEQYF	TGTGCCATCAGCAACCCTCGGGACAGTTTGTACGAGCAGTACTTC	TRBD1	TRBJ2-7	TRBV10-3	15	NA
CASSLASDRGEDQPQHF	TGTGCCAGCAGCTTGGCCTCTGACAGGGGCGAGGATCAGCCCCAGCATTTT	TRBD1	TRBJ1-5	TRBV5-8	17	NA
CASSQGATGNNQPQHF	TGCGCCAGCAGCCAAGGGGCCACGGGGAACAATCAGCCCCAGCATTTT	NA	TRBJ1-5	TRBV4-3	16	NA
CASSDPGGASTDTQYF	TGTGCCAGCAGTGACCCTGGCGGGGCTAGCACAGATACGCAGTATTTT	NA	TRBJ2-3	TRBV2	16	NA
CASSLGLGGYSNQPQHF	TGTGCCAGCAGCTTAGGCCTAGGGGGATATAGCAATCAGCCCCAGCATTTT	NA	TRBJ1-5	TRBV13	17	NA
CASSQDHYGARGAYEQYF	TGCGCCAGCAGCCAAGATCATTATGGCGCCAGGGGCGCCTACGAGCAGTACTTC	NA	TRBJ2-7	TRBV4-1	18	NA
CASSYGGTQYF	TGTGCCAGCAGTTACGGAGGGACCCAGTACTTC	NA	TRBJ2-5	TRBV6-6	11	NA
CASSLTSGSTDTQYF	TGTGCCAGCTCACTTACTAGCGGGAGCACAGATACGCAGTATTTT	TRBD2	TRBJ2-3	TRBV18	15	NA
CASSIRAGYEQYF	TGTGCCAGTAGTATACGGGCAGGGTACGAGCAGTACTTC	NA	TRBJ2-7	TRBV19	13	NA
CASSFAGPIRYF	TGCGCCAGCAGCTTCGCGGGGCCAATTAGGTACTTC	NA	TRBJ2-7	TRBV5-1	12	NA
CASSLVSYQETQYF	TGTGCCAGCAGCTTAGTTAGCTACCAAGAGACCCAGTACTTC	NA	TRBJ2-5	TRBV7-6	14	NA
CASRPGVVNTQYF	TGTGCCAGCAGACCTGGGGTAGTCAATACGCAGTATTTT	NA	TRBJ2-3	TRBV28	13	NA
CASSLEERASRNEQFF	TGTGCCAGCAGCTTAGAGGAGCGGGCCTCCAGAAATGAGCAGTTCTTC	NA	TRBJ2-1	TRBV11-2	16	NA
CASSSRTSGRLYNEQFF	TGTGCCAGCAGTTCGCGGACTAGCGGGAGACTTTACAATGAGCAGTTCTTC	TRBD2	TRBJ2-1	TRBV28	17	once
CASTPRPPGNTIYF	TGTGCCAGCACCCCTAGACCGCCTGGAAACACCATATATTTT	NA	TRBJ1-3	TRBV21-1	14	NA
CASRVDGYQPQHF	TGTGCCAGCAGGGTGGACGGCTATCAGCCCCAGCATTTT	NA	TRBJ1-5	TRBV2	13	NA
CAISTTGTENTGELFF	TGTGCCATCAGTACAACGGGAACAGAGAACACCGGGGAGCTGTTTTTT	NA	TRBJ2-2	TRBV10-3	16	NA
CASSTRQGREQYF	TGTGCCAGCAGTACGCGACAGGGTAGAGAGCAGTACTTC	TRBD1	TRBJ2-7	TRBV6-1	13	NA
CASSRSRGQGLTYSGANVLTF	TGCGCCAGCAGCCGATCGAGGGGACAGGGCCTTACCTACTCTGGGGCCAACGTCCTGACTTTC	TRBD1	TRBJ2-6	TRBV23-1	21	NA
CASGQSPGTEAFF	TGTGCCAGCGGACAGTCCCCGGGGACTGAAGCTTTCTTT	NA	TRBJ1-1	TRBV18	13	NA
CASSFEGRGELFF	TGTGCCAGCAGCTTTGAGGGGCGCGGGGAGCTGTTTTTT	NA	TRBJ2-2	TRBV7-9	13	NA
CASSLVATFTGELFF	TGTGCCAGCAGTTTAGTAGCTACCTTCACCGGGGAGCTGTTTTTT	NA	TRBJ2-2	TRBV27	15	NA
CASSKFPGRAAYNEQFF	TGTGCCAGTAGTAAATTCCCCGGGCGGGCCGCCTACAATGAGCAGTTCTTC	NA	TRBJ2-1	TRBV19	17	NA
CASSARDQSRLWQFF	TGTGCCAGCAGCGCCCGGGACCAATCCCGTTTGTGGCAGTTCTTC	NA	TRBJ2-1	TRBV5-4	15	NA
CASTTRGFSTDTQYF	TGTGCCAGCACCACACGCGGTTTTAGCACAGATACGCAGTATTTT	NA	TRBJ2-3	TRBV6-5	15	NA
CASSVARGVQETQYF	TGTGCCAGCAGCGTAGCTAGGGGGGTCCAAGAGACCCAGTACTTC	NA	TRBJ2-5	TRBV9	15	NA
CASSQPPRDGSYNEQFF	TGCGCCAGCAGCCAGCCCCCCCGGGACGGCTCCTACAATGAGCAGTTCTTC	NA	TRBJ2-1	TRBV4-3	17	NA
CASSFFAGDTGELFF	TGTGCCAGCAGCTTTTTTGCAGGGGACACCGGGGAGCTGTTTTTT	NA	TRBJ2-2	TRBV7-8	15	NA
CASSQVGMRETQYF	TGTGCCAGCTCCCAGGTGGGGATGCGAGAGACCCAGTACTTC	NA	TRBJ2-5	TRBV7-8	14	NA
CASSLRMNTEAFF	TGTGCCAGCAGCTTACGTATGAACACTGAAGCTTTCTTT	NA	TRBJ1-1	TRBV7-3	13	NA
CASSLRTSGNYNEQFF	TGCGCCAGCAGTCTTAGGACTAGCGGGAACTACAATGAGCAGTTCTTC	TRBD2	TRBJ2-1	TRBV5-1	16	NA
CASSVARSGRTYNEQFF	TGTGCCAGCAGCGTCGCTAGAAGCGGGAGAACCTACAATGAGCAGTTCTTC	TRBD2	TRBJ2-1	TRBV9	17	NA
CASSSGAIGTDTQYF	TGTGCCAGCAGCTCCGGGGCCATAGGGACAGATACGCAGTATTTT	NA	TRBJ2-3	TRBV5-4	15	NA
CASSEFKGQGFGEQFF	TGTGCCAGCAGTGAATTTAAGGGACAGGGATTCGGTGAGCAGTTCTTC	TRBD1	TRBJ2-1	TRBV25-1	16	NA
CASSLGTGAVTEAFF	TGTGCCAGCAGCTTAGGTACAGGGGCGGTTACTGAAGCTTTCTTT	TRBD1	TRBJ1-1	TRBV7-8	15	NA
CASSYSGTANYGYTF	TGTGCCAGCAGTTACTCAGGGACAGCTAACTATGGCTACACCTTC	TRBD1	TRBJ1-2	TRBV6-5	15	NA
CACLASGTTGELFF	TGTGCCTGCTTGGCTAGCGGGACAACCGGGGAGCTGTTTTTT	TRBD2	TRBJ2-2	TRBV28	14	NA
CASSAGTHQDIQYF	TGTGCCAGCAGCGCCGGGACCCACCAGGACATTCAGTACTTC	NA	TRBJ2-4	TRBV9	14	NA